Each of the 2 T cell receptor beta chains below was sequenced from the same sample in a study of blood T cell repertoires in COVID-19. Clones were sequenced by immunoSEQ multiplex PCR, and TCRdb holds only the in-frame ones, with some missing. This sample carries around 300,000 clones, more than 75% of them seen once, and the ten largest clones take approximately 2.5%. The source material was PBMCs or T cells enriched from blood (not recorded which). The receptors originated from a woman aged 18-29 years who had recovered from COVID-19.

This clone was observed once. The V and J genes are TRBV27 and TRBJ1-2; TRBD1 agrees at 7 bases. V trimming: 4 bases; J trimming: 2 bases; junction bases outside the gene matches: 1. The CDR3 consists of 13 residues. Germline CDR1 is MNHEY and CDR2 is SMNVEV (reference sequence). The CDR3 is CASSWDSNYGYTF. For the CDR3, the DNA is TGTGCCAGCAGTTGGGACAGCAACTATGGCTACACCTTC.

The CDR3 sequence: CASSLSSGTGSTDTQYF. CDR3 DNA sequence: TGTGCCAGCTCTCTCAGCTCCGGGACAGGGAGCACAGATACGCAGTATTTT. This sequence joins TRBV18 and TRBJ2-3; TRBD1 agrees at 9 bases. The CDR3 totals 17 residues. After removal of 6 bases from V and 0 bases from J, the junction contained 10 bases not matched to a gene. Germline CDR1 is KGHSH and CDR2 is LQKENI.